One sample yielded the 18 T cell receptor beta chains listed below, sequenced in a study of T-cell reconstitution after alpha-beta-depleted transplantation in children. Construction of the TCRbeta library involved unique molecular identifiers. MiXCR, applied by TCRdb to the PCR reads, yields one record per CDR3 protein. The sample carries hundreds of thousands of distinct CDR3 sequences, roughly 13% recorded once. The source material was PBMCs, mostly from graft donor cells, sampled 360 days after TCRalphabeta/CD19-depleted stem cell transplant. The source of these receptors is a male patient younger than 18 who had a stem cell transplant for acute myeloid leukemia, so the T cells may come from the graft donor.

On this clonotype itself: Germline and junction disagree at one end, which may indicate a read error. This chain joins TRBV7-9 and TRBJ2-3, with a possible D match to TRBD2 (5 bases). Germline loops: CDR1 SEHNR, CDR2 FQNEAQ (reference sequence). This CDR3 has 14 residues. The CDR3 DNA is TGTGCCAGCAGCGCGCTTCAATCGGGGTATACGCCGTATTTT. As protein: CASSALQSGYTPYF.

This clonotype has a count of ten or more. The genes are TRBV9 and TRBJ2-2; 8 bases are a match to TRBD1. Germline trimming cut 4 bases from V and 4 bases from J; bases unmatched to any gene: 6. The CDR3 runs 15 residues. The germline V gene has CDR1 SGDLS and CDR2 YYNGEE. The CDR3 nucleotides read TGTGCCAGCAGCTTGCCACAGGGGGGCACCGGGGAGCTGTTTTTT. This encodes CASSLPQGGTGELFF.

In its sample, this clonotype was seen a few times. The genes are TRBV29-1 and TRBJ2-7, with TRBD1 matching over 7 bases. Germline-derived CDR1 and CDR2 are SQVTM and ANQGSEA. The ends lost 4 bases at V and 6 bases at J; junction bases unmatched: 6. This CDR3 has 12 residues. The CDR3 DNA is TGCAGCGTTGCAGGGGGTGTAGTCGAGCAGTACTTC. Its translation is CSVAGGVVEQYF.

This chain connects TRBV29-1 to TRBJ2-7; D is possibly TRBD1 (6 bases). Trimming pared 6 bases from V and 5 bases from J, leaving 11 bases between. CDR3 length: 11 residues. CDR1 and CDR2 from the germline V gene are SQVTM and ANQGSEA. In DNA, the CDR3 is TGCAGCGTCTACAGGGTGAACGAGCAGTACTTC. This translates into CSVYRVNEQYF.

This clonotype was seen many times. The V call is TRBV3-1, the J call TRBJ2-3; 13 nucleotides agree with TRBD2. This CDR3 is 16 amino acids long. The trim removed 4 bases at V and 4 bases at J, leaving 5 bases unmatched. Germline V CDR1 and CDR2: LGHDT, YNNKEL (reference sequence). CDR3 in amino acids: CASSRSTSGRPDTQYF. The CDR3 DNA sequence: TGTGCCAGCAGCCGGTCGACTAGCGGGAGGCCAGATACGCAGTATTTT.

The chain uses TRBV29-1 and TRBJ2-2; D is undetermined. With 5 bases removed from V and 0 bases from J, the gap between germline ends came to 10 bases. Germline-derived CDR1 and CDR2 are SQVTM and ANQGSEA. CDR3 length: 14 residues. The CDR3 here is CSVNPTANTGELFF. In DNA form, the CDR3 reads TGCAGCGTTAACCCGACGGCGAACACCGGGGAGCTGTTTTTT.

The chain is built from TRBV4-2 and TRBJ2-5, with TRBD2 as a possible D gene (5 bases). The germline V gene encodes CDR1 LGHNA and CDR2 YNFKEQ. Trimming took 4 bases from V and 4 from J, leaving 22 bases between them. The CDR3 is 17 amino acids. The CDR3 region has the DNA TGTGCCAGCAGCCCCCTAATAGCGCTAGGGCGTGGAGAGACCCAGTACTTC. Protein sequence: CASSPLIALGRGETQYF.

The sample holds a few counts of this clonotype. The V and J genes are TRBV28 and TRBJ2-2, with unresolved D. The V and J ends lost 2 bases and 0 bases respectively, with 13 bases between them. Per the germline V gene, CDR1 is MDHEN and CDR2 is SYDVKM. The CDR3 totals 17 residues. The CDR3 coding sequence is TGTGCCAGCAGTTTAATCTACGCCCGCCCGAACACCGGGGAGCTGTTTTTT. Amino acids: CASSLIYARPNTGELFF.

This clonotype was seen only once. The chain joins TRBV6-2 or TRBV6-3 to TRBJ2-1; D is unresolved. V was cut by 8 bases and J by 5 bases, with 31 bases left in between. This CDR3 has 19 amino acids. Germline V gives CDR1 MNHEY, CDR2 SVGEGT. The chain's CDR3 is CASASFALVPLLIDNEQFF. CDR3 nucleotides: TGTGCCAGCGCATCCTTCGCCCTAGTGCCCCTCCTAATTGACAATGAGCAGTTCTTC.

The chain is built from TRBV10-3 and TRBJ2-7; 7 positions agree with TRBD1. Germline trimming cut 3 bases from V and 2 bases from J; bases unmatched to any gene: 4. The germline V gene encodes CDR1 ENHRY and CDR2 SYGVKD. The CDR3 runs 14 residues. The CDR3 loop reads CAISDLQGPYEQYF. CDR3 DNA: TGTGCCATCAGTGATTTACAGGGGCCCTACGAGCAGTACTTC.

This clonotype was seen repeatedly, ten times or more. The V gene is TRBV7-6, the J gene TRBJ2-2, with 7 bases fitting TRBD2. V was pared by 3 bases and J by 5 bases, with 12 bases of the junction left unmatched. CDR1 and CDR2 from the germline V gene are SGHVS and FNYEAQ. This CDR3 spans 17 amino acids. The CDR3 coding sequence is TGTGCCAGCAGCTTGCCCCCGGGACTATTTAGAACCGGGGAGCTGTTTTTT. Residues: CASSLPPGLFRTGELFF.

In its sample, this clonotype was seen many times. The CDR3 nucleotides are TGCAGCGTTGGCAGGGGCGCGAACACCGGGGAGCTGTTTTTT. Translation gives CSVGRGANTGELFF. The chain employs TRBV29-1 and TRBJ2-2, with D possibly being TRBD1 (6 bases). Germline V gene lookup returns CDR1 SQVTM and CDR2 ANQGSEA. Trimming removed 4 bases at V and 0 bases at J, with 9 bases between. The CDR3 contains 14 residues.

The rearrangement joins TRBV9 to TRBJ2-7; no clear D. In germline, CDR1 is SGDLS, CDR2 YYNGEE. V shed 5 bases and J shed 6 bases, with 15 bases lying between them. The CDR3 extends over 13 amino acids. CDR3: CASSPDLAPEQYF. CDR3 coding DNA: TGTGCCAGCAGTCCGGATCTGGCCCCCGAGCAGTACTTC.

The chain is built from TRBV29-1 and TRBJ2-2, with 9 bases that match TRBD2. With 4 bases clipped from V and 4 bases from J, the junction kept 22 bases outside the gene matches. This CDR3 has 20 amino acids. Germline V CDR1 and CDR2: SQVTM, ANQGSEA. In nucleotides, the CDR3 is TGCAGCGTTGTGGTGGTAGCGGGAGCTGGCGGGCCCAAGATCACCGGGGAGCTGTTTTTT. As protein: CSVVVVAGAGGPKITGELFF.

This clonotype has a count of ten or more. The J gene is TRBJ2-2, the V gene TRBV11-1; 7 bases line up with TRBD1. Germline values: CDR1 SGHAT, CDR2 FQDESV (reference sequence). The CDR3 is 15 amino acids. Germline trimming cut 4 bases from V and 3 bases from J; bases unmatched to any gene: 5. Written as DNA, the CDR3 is TGTGCCAGCAGCTCACAGGGGATTTACACCGGGGAGCTGTTTTTT. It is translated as CASSSQGIYTGELFF.

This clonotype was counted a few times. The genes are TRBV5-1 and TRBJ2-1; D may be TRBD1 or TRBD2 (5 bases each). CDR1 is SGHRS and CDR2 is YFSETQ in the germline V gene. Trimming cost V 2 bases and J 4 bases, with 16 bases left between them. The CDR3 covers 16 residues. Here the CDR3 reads CASSLRPGPWYNEQFF. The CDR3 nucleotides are TGCGCCAGCAGCTTAAGACCGGGACCTTGGTACAATGAGCAGTTCTTC.

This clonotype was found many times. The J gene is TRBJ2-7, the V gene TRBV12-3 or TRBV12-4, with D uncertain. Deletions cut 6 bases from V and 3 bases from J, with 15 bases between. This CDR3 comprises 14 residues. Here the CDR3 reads CASSITVHRYEQYF. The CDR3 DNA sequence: TGTGCCAGCAGCATTACCGTCCATCGCTACGAGCAGTACTTC.

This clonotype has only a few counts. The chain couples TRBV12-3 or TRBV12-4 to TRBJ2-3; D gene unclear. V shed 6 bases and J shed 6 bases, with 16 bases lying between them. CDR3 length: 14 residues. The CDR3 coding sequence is TGTGCCAGCAGCCCCTATGGTGTGACGGATACGCAGTATTTT. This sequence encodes CASSPYGVTDTQYF.